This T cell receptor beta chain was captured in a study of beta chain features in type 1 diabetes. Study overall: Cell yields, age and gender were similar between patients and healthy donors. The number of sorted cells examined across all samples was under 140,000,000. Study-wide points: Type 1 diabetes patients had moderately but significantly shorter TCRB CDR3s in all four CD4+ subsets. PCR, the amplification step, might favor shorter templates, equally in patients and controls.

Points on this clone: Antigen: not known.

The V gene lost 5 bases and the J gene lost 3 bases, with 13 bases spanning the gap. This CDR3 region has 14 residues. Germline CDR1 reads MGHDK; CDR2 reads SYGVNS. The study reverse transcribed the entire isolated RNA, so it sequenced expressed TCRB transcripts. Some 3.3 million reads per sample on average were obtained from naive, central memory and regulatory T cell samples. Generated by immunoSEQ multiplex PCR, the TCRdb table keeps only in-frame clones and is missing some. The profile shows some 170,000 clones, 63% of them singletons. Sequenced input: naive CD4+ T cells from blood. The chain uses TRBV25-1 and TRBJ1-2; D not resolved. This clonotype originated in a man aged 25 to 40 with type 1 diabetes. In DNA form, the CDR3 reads TGTGCCAGCAGTCCCCAGGAGCTACACTATGGCTACACCTTC. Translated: CASSPQELHYGYTF.